The 14 T cell receptor beta chains below all came from one sample that was sequenced in a study of Ad26.COV2.S vaccination and SARS-CoV-2 variants. As to treatment: about 20 received Ad26.COV2.S at low or high dose, single or two shots; 5 received placebo; per-sample allocation not given. Sampling happened 63 days after the first vaccine or placebo injection. The protocol was immunoSEQ multiplex PCR, while the TCRdb copy is restricted to in-frame clones and leaves out a portion. The repertoire holds approximately 480,000 clones, roughly 89% seen once, with 9.5% to 15% in the top ten. This specimen consisted of peripheral blood, obtained in a trial of Ad26.COV2.S vaccine versus placebo. These receptors came from a person aged 18-60 years who received the Ad26.COV2.S COVID-19 vaccine or a placebo.

The chain links TRBV10-3 to TRBJ1-2, with unresolved D. The CDR3 is 13 amino acids. Trimming took off 5 bases at V and 6 bases at J, with 13 bases between the two ends. Germline assignment: CDR1 ENHRY and CDR2 SYGVKD. DNA for the CDR3: TGTGCCATCAGTCCAGAAGATACGGATGGCTACACCTTC. This translates into CAISPEDTDGYTF.

The gene calls are TRBV23-1 and TRBJ2-1; D remains ambiguous. TRBV23-1 is reported as an ORF; its role is uncertain. The CDR3 is made up of 16 amino acids. Trimming left V 0 bases short and J 8 bases short, with 17 bases between. The CDR3 region is CASSQSDSYSGDEQFF. CDR3 DNA sequence: TGCGCCAGCAGTCAATCCGATTCATATTCAGGCGATGAGCAGTTCTTC.

The CDR3 here is CASSQESVVFQETQYF. The CDR3 DNA reads TGCGCCAGCAGCCAAGAATCCGTTGTCTTCCAAGAGACCCAGTACTTC. The rearrangement joins TRBV4-1 to TRBJ2-5; D ambiguous. Trimming removed 0 bases from V and 1 base from J, with 12 bases in between. The CDR3 consists of 16 residues. Germline V lookup: CDR1 MGHRA, CDR2 YSYEKL.

This chain uses TRBV6-2 or TRBV6-3 with TRBJ1-2; no definite D call. In germline, CDR1 is MNHEY, CDR2 SVGEGT. The CDR3 is 12 amino acids. Trimming removed 5 bases at V and 3 bases at J, with 7 bases between. CDR3 DNA: TGTGCCAGCAGTCCCCTGGACTATGGCTACACCTTC. This codes for CASSPLDYGYTF.

CDR3 in amino acids: CASSIIAGGGDEQFF. In DNA, the CDR3 is TGTGCCAGTAGTATAATAGCGGGAGGTGGTGATGAGCAGTTCTTC. The chain carries TRBV19 and TRBJ2-1; 10 bases align to TRBD2. Germline loops: CDR1 LNHDA, CDR2 SQIVND (reference sequence). The CDR3 totals 15 residues. The V segment lost 2 bases and the J segment 8 bases; nucleotides outside the gene matches: 6.

V is TRBV6-2 or TRBV6-3 and J is TRBJ2-7; D is possibly TRBD1 (5 bases). CDR1 is MNHEY and CDR2 is SVGEGT in the germline V gene. Deletions cut 0 bases from V and 4 bases from J, with 16 bases between. This CDR3 has 16 amino acids. In nucleotides, the CDR3 is TGTGCCAGCAGTTACTCGACCAGGAATGGGGCATACGAGCAGTACTTC. This codes for CASSYSTRNGAYEQYF.

This clone was seen a single time. This rearrangement joins TRBV5-4 to TRBJ2-2, with TRBD1 matching over 7 bases. The CDR3 is made up of 15 amino acids. Trimming took 4 bases from V and 3 from J; bases not matched to a gene: 6. Germline CDR1 reads SGHNT; CDR2 reads YYREEE (reference sequence). This CDR3 is CASSRGQEYTGELFF. CDR3 nucleotides: TGTGCCAGCAGCCGCGGACAGGAATACACCGGGGAGCTGTTTTTT.

The chain uses TRBV28 and TRBJ1-5; D is uncertain. CDR1 MDHEN and CDR2 SYDVKM come from the germline V gene. This CDR3 contains 13 residues. V was trimmed by 10 bases and J by 5 bases, leaving 15 bases between them. DNA for the CDR3: TGTGCCAACGGCGGGTCCTGGGATCAGCCCCAGCATTTT. Amino acid sequence: CANGGSWDQPQHF.

The chain joins TRBV11-3 to TRBJ2-7; TRBD2 might be the D (6 bases). Germline-derived CDR1 and CDR2 are SGHNT and YENEEA. The CDR3 loop spans 13 amino acids. Trimming stripped 3 bases from V and 6 bases from J, with 12 bases between. The CDR3 loop is CASSFRRDSEQYF. As DNA, the CDR3 is TGTGCCAGCAGCTTTCGGCGGGACTCCGAGCAGTACTTC.

The chain carries TRBV7-8 and TRBJ2-7, with 8 bases matching TRBD1. The germline V gene has CDR1 SGHVS and CDR2 FQNEAQ. V was pared by 5 bases and J by 4 bases, with 7 bases of the junction left unmatched. The CDR3 totals 14 residues. The CDR3 coding sequence is TGTGCCAGCAGCCCAGAGGACAGGGCTTACGAGCAGTACTTC. Residues: CASSPEDRAYEQYF.

The gene calls are TRBV11-2 and TRBJ1-4, with no clear D. The V end lost 7 bases, the J end lost 8 bases, and 14 bases lay between the germline ends. Per germline, CDR1 SGHAT and CDR2 FQNNGV. The CDR3 length is 13 residues. CDR3 nucleotides: TGTGCCAGCAACCCTCAATCTGGGGAAAAACTGTTTTTT. Translating gives CASNPQSGEKLFF.

This clone turned up a few times. The rearrangement uses TRBV5-6 and TRBJ2-2; 7 bases fit TRBD2. Germline-derived CDR1 and CDR2 are SGHDT and YYEEEE. J was trimmed by 3 bases and V by 0 bases; bases with no gene match: 14. The CDR3 contains 19 residues. CDR3 region: CASSLVSWQDAGDTGELFF. In nucleotides, the CDR3 is TGTGCCAGCAGCTTGGTCAGCTGGCAGGACGCGGGGGACACCGGGGAGCTGTTTTTT.

This clone was counted a few times. The chain combines TRBV7-6 with TRBJ1-5, with unresolved D. CDR1 and CDR2 from the germline V gene are SGHVS and FNYEAQ. The V end was cut by 2 bases, the J end by 1 base, with 9 bases between. CDR3 length: 15 amino acids. The chain's CDR3 is CASSLYLGSNQPQHF. The CDR3 region has the DNA TGTGCCAGCAGCTTATACTTGGGGAGCAATCAGCCCCAGCATTTT.

The CDR3: CAISEAAGEKLFF. The CDR3 DNA reads TGTGCCATCAGTGAGGCGGCCGGTGAAAAACTGTTTTTT. This rearrangement joins TRBV10-3 to TRBJ1-4; D uncertain. Germline V gene lookup returns CDR1 ENHRY and CDR2 SYGVKD. This CDR3 is 13 amino acids long. V shed 2 bases and J shed 7 bases, with 8 bases lying between them.